A single TCR beta chain is shown here with its context. V was shortened by 7 bases and J by 2 bases, with 15 bases between the two germline ends. Germline V gives CDR1 ENHRY, CDR2 SYGVKD. This CDR3 spans 14 amino acids. As handled by the study authors: The median was around 91,000 TCRs per sample, ranging about 20,000 to 690,600. Via MiXCR, TCRdb re-called the RACE reads, giving one row per CDR3 protein. The V and J calls reflect TCRdb's pipeline rather than the authors' work. Among a few hundred thousand distinct CDR3 sequences listed, roughly 5% were seen once. The time point here: patch test 1, 2 weeks after DPC sensitization. Treatment noted: therapeutic diphenylcyclopropenone sensitization with weekly scalp DPC. The sample is drawn from a study of human T cells and chemical hapten exposure.

This chain links TRBV10-3 with TRBJ2-7; a weak D match, TRBD1 (5 bases). Source: whole blood, taken in connection with sensitization to the hapten diphenylcyclopropenone (DPC). This TCR derives from a woman aged 45 to 65 with alopecia areata. Some clones in this sample may be carry-over from other donors' samples. Here the CDR3 reads CAIKFSRDAYEQYF. CDR3 sequence (DNA): TGTGCCATCAAATTTAGCAGGGATGCCTACGAGCAGTACTTC.